Listed here are 26 T cell receptor beta chains from one sample, sequenced in a study of breast tumors, draining lymph nodes, adjacent tissues. MiXCR, run by TCRdb on the multiplex PCR reads, gives a single entry per CDR3 protein. Seen here are 190,000 or so distinct CDR3 sequences, approximately 30% observed once, and the top ten hold approximately 4.5%. Samples came from axillary lymph nodes draining the breast cancer. Sequenced material: axillary lymph node tissue. The receptors here all came from a female donor with breast cancer. Some clones in this sample may be carry-over from other donors' samples.

In its sample, this clonotype was seen a few times. V gene TRBV7-9 combines with J gene TRBJ1-1; maybe TRBD1 (6 bases). Per the germline V gene, CDR1 is SEHNR and CDR2 is FQNEAQ (reference sequence). The CDR3 extends over 13 amino acids. V was shortened by 0 bases and J by 6 bases, with 8 bases between the two germline ends. The CDR3 DNA follows: TGTGCCAGCAGCTTAGCCGGACAGTCTGAAGCTTTCTTT. Encoded protein: CASSLAGQSEAFF.

V gene TRBV5-5 combines with J gene TRBJ2-1; D is undetermined. Germline V gene data show CDR1 as SGHKS and CDR2 as YYEKEE (reference sequence). The CDR3 has 14 amino acids. Deletions cut 0 bases from V and 7 bases from J, with 11 bases between. In DNA form, the CDR3 reads TGTGCCAGCAGCTTGGTTTCAGCGTTGAATGAGCAGTTCTTC. It translates to CASSLVSALNEQFF.

This clonotype showed up many times. This chain links TRBV18 with TRBJ1-3; 9 bases are a match to TRBD1. The J segment lost 8 bases and the V segment lost 4 bases, leaving 9 bases of the junction unmatched. CDR1 and CDR2 from the germline V gene are KGHSH and LQKENI. The CDR3 sequence is 15 residues long. The CDR3 DNA reads as TGTGCCAGCTCACTAACGACAGGGGGGACGTACACCATATATTTT. Its protein product is CASSLTTGGTYTIYF.

This rearrangement joins TRBV13 to TRBJ2-1, with D possibly matching TRBD2 (6 bases). Germline V lookup: CDR1 PRHDT, CDR2 FYEKMQ (reference sequence). The CDR3 totals 15 residues. The V end was cut by 6 bases, the J end by 3 bases, with 15 bases between. The CDR3 DNA reads as TGTGCCAGCAGTCCCCTGGGGGGACTCTACAATGAGCAGTTCTTC. The encoded protein is CASSPLGGLYNEQFF.

This clonotype was counted ten times or more. The V gene is TRBV5-8, the J gene TRBJ2-1; D gene uncertain. Germline CDR1 SGHTS, CDR2 YDEGEE. Trimming left V 4 bases short and J 7 bases short, with 12 bases between. The CDR3 extends over 13 amino acids. CDR3 region: CASSTYNLNEQFF. DNA of the CDR3: TGTGCCAGCAGCACTTATAACCTTAATGAGCAGTTCTTC. The full variable domain, its missing parts supplied by reference TRBV5-8 and TRBJ2-1, is EAGVTQSPTHLIKTRGQQATLRCSPISGHTSVYWYQQALGLGLQFLLWYDEGEERNRGNFPPRFSGRQFPNYSSELNVNALELEDSALYLCASSTYNLNEQFFGPGTRLTVL.

This clonotype occurred many times. The V gene is TRBV11-2, the J gene TRBJ2-7; TRBD2 matches 9 bases. The CDR3 is 15 residues long. V was clipped by 5 bases and J by 1 base; unmatched bases: 6. Per the germline V gene, CDR1 is SGHAT and CDR2 is FQNNGV. The CDR3 coding sequence is TGTGCCAGCAGCACACTAGCGGGCTCGTCCTACGAGCAGTACTTC. Protein product: CASSTLAGSSYEQYF.

This clonotype was counted many times. The chain couples TRBV29-1 to TRBJ2-1, with 9 bases that match TRBD2. The V gene's germline CDR1 is SQVTM and CDR2 ANQGSEA. J was trimmed by 9 bases and V by 0 bases; bases with no gene match: 6. This CDR3 has 14 residues. CDR3 nucleotide sequence: TGCAGCGTTGAAGAGACTAGCGGTTGGATTGAGCAGTTCTTC. Translated, it gives CSVEETSGWIEQFF.

This chain links TRBV10-2 with TRBJ1-3; D uncertain. V was pared by 3 bases and J by 0 bases, with 12 bases between. Germline V gives CDR1 WSHSY, CDR2 SAAADI. This CDR3 is built from 16 residues. CDR3 in DNA: TGCGCCAGCAGTGACGGGGTTTCAATCTCTGGAAACACCATATATTTT. Amino acids: CASSDGVSISGNTIYF.

The chain couples TRBV12-3 or TRBV12-4 to TRBJ2-3; perhaps TRBD1 as D (6 bases). Trimming cost V 6 bases and J 2 bases, with 15 bases left between them. This CDR3 is built from 15 residues. The CDR3 sequence: CASSTHQGNTDTQYF. For the CDR3, the DNA is TGTGCCAGCAGCACTCACCAGGGGAACACAGATACGCAGTATTTT.

For this clonotype: A read error is possible here, since a much larger clone lies one base away. The genes are TRBV6-5 and TRBJ1-5; weak D call: TRBD1 (5 bases). The V and J ends lost 4 bases and 6 bases respectively, with 13 bases between them. CDR1 MNHEY and CDR2 SVGAGI come from the germline V gene. The CDR3 totals 14 residues. The CDR3 protein is CASSSRSGLQPQHF. CDR3 in DNA: TGTGCCAGCAGTTCACGGTCGGGGCTTCAGCCCCAGCATTTT.

This clonotype was recorded many times. The V gene is TRBV6-2 or TRBV6-3, the J gene TRBJ2-7; possible D gene TRBD2, 6 bases. V lost 8 bases and J 4 bases, leaving 18 bases between the germline ends. CDR3 length: 14 amino acids. The germline CDR1 and CDR2 sequences are MNHEY and SVGEGT. The DNA for the CDR3 is TGTGCCAGCCACTCCGCCGGGGGACTGTACGAGCAGTACTTC. Translated: CASHSAGGLYEQYF.

This clonotype occurred a few times. This may come from a read error, since a much larger clone is one base off. This chain uses TRBV7-2 with TRBJ2-5; weak D call: TRBD2 (6 bases). Looked up from germline, CDR1 is SGHTA and CDR2 is FQGNSA. This CDR3 contains 14 residues. V was trimmed by 7 bases and J by 1 base, leaving 13 bases between them. This CDR3 reads CASTTRGIQETQYF. The CDR3 DNA reads as TGTGCCAGCACCACCCGGGGGATCCAAGAGACCCAGTACTTC.

A remark on this clonotype: The conserved final phenylalanine or tryptophan is absent from the CDR3, which likely points to a read error. The V call is TRBV20-1, the J call TRBJ1-1; 9 positions agree with TRBD1. Germline CDR1 is DFQATT and CDR2 is SNEGSKA (reference sequence). V shed 6 bases, J shed 0 bases, and the junction held 8 bases outside the gene matches. The CDR3 has 15 amino acids. DNA of the CDR3: TGCAGTGCGCTGGACAGGGGACAGATGAACACTGAAGCTTTCTCT. It translates to CSALDRGQMNTEAFS.

The CDR3 protein is CASSRLLAGSYEQYF. CDR3 coding DNA: TGTGCCAGCAGTCGACTTCTAGCGGGCTCCTACGAGCAGTACTTC. This chain joins TRBV28 and TRBJ2-7, with TRBD2 matching over 8 bases. J gave up 0 bases and V 5 bases, and 6 bases lay outside the gene matches. The V gene's germline CDR1 is MDHEN and CDR2 SYDVKM. The CDR3 runs 15 residues.

This clonotype was counted ten times or more. V and J are TRBV2 and TRBJ2-7; D is perhaps TRBD2 (5 bases). In germline, CDR1 is SNHLY, CDR2 FYNNEI. This CDR3 region has 12 residues. The V end was cut by 7 bases, the J end by 5 bases, with 12 bases between. This CDR3 reads CASIQDGDEQYF. The CDR3 region has the DNA TGTGCCAGCATCCAAGACGGGGACGAGCAGTACTTC.

This clonotype was counted at least ten times. CDR3 nucleotide sequence: TGTGCCAGCAGCTTAGAAGGAGGAGATACGCAGTATTTT. Translation: CASSLEGGDTQYF. The genes are TRBV11-2 and TRBJ2-3; the D gene is possibly TRBD2 (5 bases). The V gene lost 0 bases and the J gene lost 5 bases, with 6 bases spanning the gap. The V gene's germline CDR1 is SGHAT and CDR2 FQNNGV. The CDR3 is made up of 13 amino acids.

As for this clonotype: A much bigger clone sits one base away, suggesting this may be a read error. The V gene is TRBV28, the J gene TRBJ1-5; weak D call: TRBD1 (6 bases). The ends were cut back, 7 bases at V and 4 bases at J, with 11 bases in the middle. Germline V gives CDR1 MDHEN, CDR2 SYDVKM. CDR3 size: 13 residues. The chain's CDR3 is CASMDRINQPQHF. The CDR3 coding sequence is TGTGCCAGCATGGACAGAATAAATCAGCCCCAGCATTTT.

The chain employs TRBV9 and TRBJ2-5; 12 positions agree with TRBD2. Trimming took 3 bases from V and 5 from J; bases not matched to a gene: 11. Germline assignment: CDR1 SGDLS and CDR2 YYNGEE. The CDR3 loop spans 17 amino acids. The CDR3, as DNA: TGTGCCAGCAGCGCCCTACTAGCGGGGGGACACAATGAGACCCAGTACTTC. This translates into CASSALLAGGHNETQYF.

This clonotype was seen only a few times. Just one base apart from a much larger clone, this may be a read error. V and J are TRBV20-1 and TRBJ1-5; D is perhaps TRBD1 (5 bases). The CDR3 is made up of 14 amino acids. V gave up 5 bases and J gave up 6 bases, with 17 bases separating them. The germline V gene has CDR1 DFQATT and CDR2 SNEGSKA (reference sequence). The CDR3 nucleotides read TGCAGTGCTTGGGGCAGTTCCATCCCTCAGCCCCAGCATTTT. Translated, it gives CSAWGSSIPQPQHF.

In its sample, this clonotype was seen many times. The genes are TRBV30 and TRBJ1-6; TRBD1 matches at 7 bases. V shed 2 bases, J shed 10 bases, and the junction held 5 bases outside the gene matches. The CDR3 totals 13 residues. Germline V gene lookup returns CDR1 GTSNPN and CDR2 SVGIG (reference sequence). CDR3 nucleotide sequence: TGTGCCTGGAGTACAACAGGGGAATCACCCCTCCACTTT. Translated, it gives CAWSTTGESPLHF.

A word on this clonotype: Because the CDR3's place on the DNA is in doubt, the DNA is left out and the CDR3 is given as listed by TCRdb. The chain joins TRBV10-3 to TRBJ2-3; the table's D call, TRBD1, was not checked against the DNA. Germline V gives CDR1 ENHRY, CDR2 SYGVKD. The CDR3 sequence runs 23 residues, both termini included. The CDR3 region is CAISEGSGANVLTFGAGTDTQYF.

This clonotype has just a few counts. The CDR3 spells CASSQDRRGGGIQYF. The CDR3 DNA is TGCGCCAGCAGCCAAGATCGGCGAGGGGGAGGCATTCAGTACTTC. The rearrangement uses TRBV4-1 and TRBJ2-4; D possibly uses TRBD1 or TRBD2 (6 bases each). CDR1 is MGHRA and CDR2 is YSYEKL in the germline V gene. The CDR3 has 15 residues. V dropped 0 bases and J dropped 9 bases, with 15 bases sitting between them.

This chain links TRBV29-1 with TRBJ2-2; 9 positions agree with TRBD1. The CDR3 is 13 amino acids. Germline loops: CDR1 SQVTM, CDR2 ANQGSEA. V was clipped by 1 base and J by 6 bases; unmatched bases: 0. The CDR3 bases are TGCAGCGTTGAAGGGACAGGGGCCGGGGAGCTGTTTTTT. Residues: CSVEGTGAGELFF.

Comments on this clonotype: A much larger clone is a single base away; this may be a read error. This chain joins TRBV13 and TRBJ2-7, with 7 bases that match TRBD2. The junction had 9 bases not matched to a gene; V was cut back by 5 bases and J by 2 bases. This CDR3 has 15 amino acids. The germline gives CDR1 PRHDT, CDR2 FYEKMQ (reference sequence). CDR3 in amino acids: CASSQRGGPPYEQYF. Here the CDR3 DNA reads TGTGCCAGCAGCCAACGGGGAGGGCCCCCCTACGAGCAGTACTTC.

Many counts were recorded for this clonotype. The chain is built from TRBV4-1 and TRBJ2-1, with 14 bases aligning to TRBD2. Germline CDR1 MGHRA, CDR2 YSYEKL. CDR3 length equals 16 residues. V was pared by 4 bases and J by 7 bases, with 6 bases of the junction left unmatched. The CDR3 DNA reads as TGCGCCAGCAGCCGCCTAGGACTAGCGGGGGGAAATGAGCAGTTCTTC. This translates into CASSRLGLAGGNEQFF.

Comments on this clonotype: This could be a read error, since a much larger clone is one nucleotide away. This sequence joins TRBV20-1 and TRBJ2-1, with 8 bases aligning to TRBD2. The CDR3 is 12 residues long. Per the germline V gene, CDR1 is DFQATT and CDR2 is SNEGSKA (reference sequence). CDR3 DNA sequence: TGCAGTGCCGGGGGGGGGGACAATGAGCAGTCCTTC. As protein: CSAGGGDNEQSF.